The 21 T cell receptor beta chains below come from one sample, sequenced in a study of OX40 agonist ivuxolimab in advanced cancers. TCRdb's copy holds only in-frame clones and misses some; the assay was immunoSEQ multiplex PCR. This table holds more than 25,000 clones, about four fifths found once. Source: CD4+ or CD8+ T cells sorted from blood, taken in a trial of the OX40 agonist ivuxolimab. Receptors originate from an adult with an advanced solid tumor such as melanoma, head and neck, liver or kidney cancer.

This clone has just one count. The V call is TRBV11-2, the J call TRBJ2-7, with D uncertain. The germline V and J ends were trimmed by 4 bases and 2 bases, with 3 bases remaining between them. From germline, CDR1 is SGHAT and CDR2 FQNNGV. This CDR3 comprises 11 residues. CDR3 DNA: TGTGCCAGCAGCTCCGCCTACGAGCAGTACTTC. Its protein is CASSSAYEQYF.

The rearrangement uses TRBV28 and TRBJ1-3, with 7 bases that match TRBD1. CDR3 size: 20 residues. J gave up 0 bases and V 2 bases, and 16 bases lay outside the gene matches. Per germline, CDR1 MDHEN and CDR2 SYDVKM. The CDR3 protein is CASSLGNHRDSSVSGNTIYF. The CDR3 DNA reads TGTGCCAGCAGTTTAGGCAATCACCGGGACAGCTCCGTCTCTGGAAACACCATATATTTT.

This clone was seen only once. The chain employs TRBV15 and TRBJ2-1, with D perhaps TRBD2 (5 bases). Germline lookup yields CDR1 LNHNV and CDR2 YYDKDF (reference sequence). The CDR3 runs to 13 residues. With 6 bases removed from V and 5 bases from J, the gap between germline ends came to 11 bases. The CDR3 nucleotides read TGTGCCACCAGGGGTCGGGGAGACAATGAGCAGTTCTTC. Amino acid sequence: CATRGRGDNEQFF.

With respect to this clone: Other DNA sequences within the sample encode an identical CDR3. The CDR3 here is CASSYLGGKGTEAFF. The CDR3 DNA reads as TGTGCCAGCAGCTATCTCGGTGGGAAGGGAACTGAAGCTTTCTTT. This chain joins TRBV7-6 and TRBJ1-1; D is ambiguous. Germline CDR1 reads SGHVS; CDR2 reads FNYEAQ. The CDR3 loop spans 15 amino acids. V was trimmed by 4 bases and J by 5 bases, leaving 17 bases between them.

The chain employs TRBV15 and TRBJ1-1; D gene unclear. CDR1 LNHNV and CDR2 YYDKDF come from the germline V gene (reference sequence). The V and J ends lost 0 bases and 8 bases respectively, with 10 bases between them. The CDR3 covers 13 residues. CDR3 bases: TGTGCCACCAGCAGAGATGTGAGTTCCGAAGCTTTCTTT. It specifies CATSRDVSSEAFF.

This rearrangement joins TRBV5-1 to TRBJ1-1; D uncertain. This CDR3 comprises 18 residues. CDR1 and CDR2 (germline): SGHRS, YFSETQ. Between the trimmed V and J ends, which lost 1 base and 5 bases, there was a span of 24 bases. In DNA form, the CDR3 reads TGCGCCAGCAGCTTGAAGGGAGAGTTCAGTTCTGTGGGAACTGAAGCTTTCTTT. The encoded protein is CASSLKGEFSSVGTEAFF.

This clone has more than one count but fewer than ten. This chain links TRBV27 with TRBJ2-1; D gene uncertain. CDR1 and CDR2 (germline): MNHEY, SMNVEV (reference sequence). Trimming pared 7 bases from V and 6 bases from J, leaving 16 bases between. This CDR3 is built from 14 residues. In nucleotides, the CDR3 is TGTGCCAGCACACCTGGGCCCGATTCCAATGAGCAGTTCTTC. This sequence encodes CASTPGPDSNEQFF.

J is TRBJ1-1 and V is TRBV6-6; D possibly corresponds to TRBD1 (5 bases). Germline-derived CDR1 and CDR2 are MNHNY and SVGAGI (reference sequence). Trimming cost V 6 bases and J 2 bases, with 16 bases left between them. This CDR3 region has 15 residues. CDR3 bases: TGTGCCAGCAGCCTACCGACAGATTTAAACACTGAAGCTTTCTTT. Encoded protein: CASSLPTDLNTEAFF.

V gene TRBV19 combines with J gene TRBJ2-1; tentatively, D is TRBD2 (6 bases). The germline V gene encodes CDR1 LNHDA and CDR2 SQIVND (reference sequence). Trimming shortened V by 5 bases and J by 4 bases, and 9 bases separated the two germline ends. The CDR3 is 13 amino acids. The CDR3 DNA follows: TGTGCCAGTAGTTTCGGACTATACAATGAGCAGTTCTTC. Translation gives CASSFGLYNEQFF. Combining the CDR3 with reference TRBV19 and TRBJ2-1 gives the whole variable domain DGGITQSPKYLFRKEGQNVTLSCEQNLNHDAMYWYRQDPGQGLRLIYYSQIVNDFQKGDIAEGYSVSREKKESFPLTVTSAQKNPTAFYLCASSFGLYNEQFFGPGTRLTVL.

The gene calls are TRBV11-2 and TRBJ2-7, with D possibly being TRBD2 (5 bases). The V gene lost 7 bases and the J gene lost 4 bases, with 23 bases spanning the gap. Looked up from germline, CDR1 is SGHAT and CDR2 is FQNNGV. The CDR3 covers 16 residues. The CDR3 spells CASIGNGQERIYEQYF. The DNA for the CDR3 is TGTGCCAGCATTGGAAATGGCCAAGAGCGGATTTACGAGCAGTACTTC.

The V gene is TRBV7-6, the J gene TRBJ2-1, with D perhaps matching TRBD2 (6 bases). V was clipped by 1 base and J by 9 bases, with 16 bases between them. The CDR3 totals 15 residues. Looked up from germline, CDR1 is SGHVS and CDR2 is FNYEAQ. In DNA form, the CDR3 reads TGTGCCAGCAGCTTAGGCGGTCTAGCCGGGAGTGAGCAGTTCTTC. As protein: CASSLGGLAGSEQFF.

V gene TRBV4-2 combines with J gene TRBJ1-5; 10 bases are a match to TRBD1. The CDR3 contains 17 residues. CDR1 LGHNA and CDR2 YNFKEQ come from the germline V gene. Unmatched junction bases numbered 4, after V lost 0 bases and J lost 2 bases. The CDR3, as DNA: TGTGCCAGCAGCCAAGATAGACAGGGGGCCGGCAATCAGCCCCAGCATTTT. Protein sequence: CASSQDRQGAGNQPQHF.

This rearrangement joins TRBV27 to TRBJ2-7; 8 bases line up with TRBD1. V lost 5 bases to trimming and J lost 7 bases; unmatched junction nucleotides: 4. Germline CDR1 is MNHEY and CDR2 is SMNVEV (reference sequence). This CDR3 spans 12 amino acids. CDR3 sequence: CASSPGGWEQYF. CDR3 coding DNA: TGTGCCAGCAGTCCAGGGGGCTGGGAGCAGTACTTC.

The genes are TRBV29-1 and TRBJ1-2; D is unresolved. V lost 7 bases and J lost 1, with 13 bases in between. Germline loops: CDR1 SQVTM, CDR2 ANQGSEA. The CDR3 covers 13 residues. CDR3 nucleotides: TGCAGCGGCAAGGGCGCAGATAACTATGGCTACACCTTC. Translated, it gives CSGKGADNYGYTF.

This rearrangement joins TRBV30 to TRBJ2-3; unclear D gene. From germline, CDR1 is GTSNPN and CDR2 SVGIG (reference sequence). Trimming left V 5 bases short and J 3 bases short, with 3 bases between. This CDR3 spans 10 amino acids. The CDR3 DNA follows: TGTGCCTGGGGGACAGATACGCAGTATTTT. Residues: CAWGTDTQYF.

The V gene is TRBV4-1, the J gene TRBJ2-7; TRBD1 or TRBD2 may be the D gene (5 bases each). Germline V gene data show CDR1 as MGHRA and CDR2 as YSYEKL. The V gene lost 2 bases and the J gene lost 4 bases, with 15 bases spanning the gap. This CDR3 has 15 residues. CDR3 in DNA: TGCGCCAGCAGCCAACACTCCGGGACGTTTTACGAGCAGTACTTC. Protein product: CASSQHSGTFYEQYF.

This clone has a single count. The J gene is TRBJ2-2, the V gene TRBV15; either TRBD1 or TRBD2 may supply D (6 bases each). V was pared by 6 bases and J by 6 bases, with 14 bases between. Germline V gene data show CDR1 as LNHNV and CDR2 as YYDKDF (reference sequence). There are 14 residues in the CDR3. The CDR3 DNA follows: TGTGCCACCAGTGTCGGGGGCTGGGCCGGGGAGCTGTTTTTT. Amino acid sequence: CATSVGGWAGELFF.

Worth noting for this clone: The sample carries other DNA sequences with the same CDR3. The chain has TRBV30 and TRBJ2-1; D is uncertain. The CDR3 runs to 11 residues. Trimming removed 7 bases from V and 6 bases from J, with 10 bases in between. The germline CDR1 and CDR2 sequences are GTSNPN and SVGIG (reference sequence). CDR3 in amino acids: CASARANEQFF. CDR3 sequence (DNA): TGTGCCTCCGCACGGGCCAATGAGCAGTTCTTC.

The chain is built from TRBV5-6 and TRBJ1-6; D may be TRBD1 (5 bases). Germline V CDR1 and CDR2: SGHDT, YYEEEE. The CDR3 covers 14 residues. The V and J ends lost 4 bases and 6 bases respectively, with 11 bases between them. Here the CDR3 DNA reads TGTGCCAGCAGCCCCAGTGGGGCTAATTCACCCCTCCACTTT. This sequence encodes CASSPSGANSPLHF.

V gene TRBV19 combines with J gene TRBJ2-7, with TRBD1 matching over 10 bases. This CDR3 comprises 14 residues. Germline V gene sequence: CDR1 LNHDA, CDR2 SQIVND (reference sequence). The ends lost 6 bases at V and 0 bases at J; junction bases unmatched: 2. The CDR3 nucleotides read TGTGCCAGTAGCGGGGACAGGGGCTCCTACGAGCAGTACTTC. Translating it yields CASSGDRGSYEQYF.

The V call is TRBV2, the J call TRBJ2-1, with a weak D call TRBD1 (6 bases). Germline lookup yields CDR1 SNHLY and CDR2 FYNNEI. Deletions cut 4 bases from V and 1 base from J, with 8 bases between. This CDR3 region has 14 residues. The CDR3 spells CASSAQGSYNEQFF. The CDR3 bases are TGTGCCAGCAGTGCACAGGGTTCCTACAATGAGCAGTTCTTC.